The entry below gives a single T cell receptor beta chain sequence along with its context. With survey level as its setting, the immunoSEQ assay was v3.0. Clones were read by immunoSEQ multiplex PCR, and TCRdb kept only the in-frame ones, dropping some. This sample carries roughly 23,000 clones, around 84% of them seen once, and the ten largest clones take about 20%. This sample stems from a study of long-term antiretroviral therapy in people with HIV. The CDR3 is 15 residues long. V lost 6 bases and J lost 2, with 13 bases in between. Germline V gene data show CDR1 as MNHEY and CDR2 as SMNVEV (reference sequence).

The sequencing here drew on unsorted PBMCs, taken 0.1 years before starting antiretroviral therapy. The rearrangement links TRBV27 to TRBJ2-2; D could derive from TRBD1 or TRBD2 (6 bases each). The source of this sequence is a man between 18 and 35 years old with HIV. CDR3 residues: CASSLKGGNTGELFF. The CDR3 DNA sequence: TGTGCCAGCAGCCTAAAGGGGGGCAACACCGGGGAGCTGTTTTTT.